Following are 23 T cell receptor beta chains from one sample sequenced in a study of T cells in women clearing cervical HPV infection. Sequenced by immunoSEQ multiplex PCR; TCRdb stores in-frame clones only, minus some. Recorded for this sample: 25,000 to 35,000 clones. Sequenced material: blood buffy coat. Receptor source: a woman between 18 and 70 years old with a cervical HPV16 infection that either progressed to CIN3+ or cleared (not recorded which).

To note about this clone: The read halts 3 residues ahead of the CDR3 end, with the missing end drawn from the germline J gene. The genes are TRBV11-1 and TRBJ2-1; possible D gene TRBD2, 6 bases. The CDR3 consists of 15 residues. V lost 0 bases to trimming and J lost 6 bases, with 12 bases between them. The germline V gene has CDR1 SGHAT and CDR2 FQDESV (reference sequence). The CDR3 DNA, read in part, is TGTGCCAGCAGCTTAGCTAGCGGTTTGTTCAATGAG. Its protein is CASSLASGLFNE. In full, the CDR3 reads CASSLASGLFNEQFF.

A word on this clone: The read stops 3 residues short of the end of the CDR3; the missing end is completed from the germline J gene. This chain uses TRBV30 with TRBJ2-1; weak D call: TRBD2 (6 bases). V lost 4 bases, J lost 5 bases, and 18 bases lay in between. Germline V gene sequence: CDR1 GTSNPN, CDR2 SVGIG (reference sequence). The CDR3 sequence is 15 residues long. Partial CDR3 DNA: TGTGCCTGGAATGGCGGCGGGGCCGGGGACAATGAG. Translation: CAWNGGGAGDNE. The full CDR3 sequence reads CAWNGGGAGDNEQFF.

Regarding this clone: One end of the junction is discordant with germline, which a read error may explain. The DNA read from the CDR3 is TGTGCTAGCAGCTTGTTTTCCCAGGGCCCGAGCGTC. This gives the protein CASSLFSQGPSV. The full CDR3 sequence reads CASSLFSQGPSVLTF. The chain recombines TRBV7-7 with TRBJ2-6; TRBD1 is a possible D gene (5 bases). The read ends 3 residues before the CDR3 terminus; that terminus is restored from the germline J gene. Germline CDR1 reads SSHAT; CDR2 reads FNYEAQ (reference sequence). The CDR3 spans 15 residues.

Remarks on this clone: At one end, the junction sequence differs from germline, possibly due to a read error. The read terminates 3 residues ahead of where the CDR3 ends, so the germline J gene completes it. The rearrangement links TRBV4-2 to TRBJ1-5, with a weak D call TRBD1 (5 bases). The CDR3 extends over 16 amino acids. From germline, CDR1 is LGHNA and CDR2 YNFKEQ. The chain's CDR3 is CASSQDRGVSNQPQHF. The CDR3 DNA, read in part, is TGCGCCAGCAGCCAAGATCGGGGGGTGAGCAATCAGCCC.

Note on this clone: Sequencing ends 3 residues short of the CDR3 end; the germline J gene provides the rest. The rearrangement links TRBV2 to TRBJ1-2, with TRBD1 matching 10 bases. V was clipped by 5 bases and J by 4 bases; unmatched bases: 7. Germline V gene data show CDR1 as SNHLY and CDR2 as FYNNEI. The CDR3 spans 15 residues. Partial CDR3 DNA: TGTGCCAGCAGTTTCGACAGGGGGCTTGGCTATGGC. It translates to CASSFDRGLGYG. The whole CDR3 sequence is CASSFDRGLGYGYTF.

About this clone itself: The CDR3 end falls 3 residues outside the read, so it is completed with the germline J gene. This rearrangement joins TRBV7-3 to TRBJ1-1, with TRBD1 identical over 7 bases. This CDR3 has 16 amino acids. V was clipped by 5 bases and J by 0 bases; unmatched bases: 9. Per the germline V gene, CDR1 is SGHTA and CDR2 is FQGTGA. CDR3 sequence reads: CASSPWQGEVNTEAFF. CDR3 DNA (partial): TGTGCCAGCAGCCCATGGCAGGGGGAGGTGAACACTGAA.

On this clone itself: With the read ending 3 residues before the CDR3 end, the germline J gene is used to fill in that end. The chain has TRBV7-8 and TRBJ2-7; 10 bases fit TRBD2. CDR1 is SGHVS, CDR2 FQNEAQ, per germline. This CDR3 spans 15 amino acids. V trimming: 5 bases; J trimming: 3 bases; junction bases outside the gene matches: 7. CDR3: CASSLRTSGSYEQYF. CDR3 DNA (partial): TGTGCCAGCAGCCTCCGGACTAGCGGAAGCTACGAG.

CDR3 bases read: TGCAGTGCGCGGACAGGCCCAGGGGCCACTGAA. This sequence encodes CSARTGPGATE. The whole CDR3 region reads CSARTGPGATEAFF. The gene calls are TRBV20-1 and TRBJ1-1, with 7 bases identical to TRBD1. With the read ending 3 residues before the CDR3 end, the germline J gene is used to fill in that end. CDR1 is DFQATT and CDR2 is SNEGSKA in the germline V gene (reference sequence). The CDR3 sequence is 14 residues long. V shed 6 bases and J 4 bases; nucleotides not matched to a gene: 11.

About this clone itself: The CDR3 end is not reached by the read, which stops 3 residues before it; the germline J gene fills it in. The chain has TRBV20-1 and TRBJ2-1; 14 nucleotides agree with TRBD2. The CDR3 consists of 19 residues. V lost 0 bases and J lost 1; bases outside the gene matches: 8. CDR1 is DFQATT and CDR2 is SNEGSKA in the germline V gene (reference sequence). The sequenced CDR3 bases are TGCAGTGCTAGAGATGTTGGGACTAGCGGGAGTTGGTCCTACAATGAG. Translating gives CSARDVGTSGSWSYNE. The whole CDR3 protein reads CSARDVGTSGSWSYNEQFF.

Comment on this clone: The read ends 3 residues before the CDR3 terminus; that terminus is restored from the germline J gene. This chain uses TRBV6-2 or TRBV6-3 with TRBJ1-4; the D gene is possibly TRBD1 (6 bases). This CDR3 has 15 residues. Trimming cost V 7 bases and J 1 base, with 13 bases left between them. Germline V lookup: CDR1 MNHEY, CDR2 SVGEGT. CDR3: CASTSGALTNEKLFF. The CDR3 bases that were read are TGTGCCAGCACTTCAGGGGCGCTAACTAATGAAAAA.

The CDR3 sequence is CASTLTDTQYF. Incomplete CDR3 DNA: TGTGCCAGCACCCTCACAGATACG. This chain uses TRBV7-9 with TRBJ2-3; D ambiguous. The CDR3 is cut off 3 residues early in the read; its end comes from the germline J gene. This CDR3 is built from 11 residues. V was shortened by 7 bases and J by 2 bases, with 4 bases between the two germline ends. The germline V gene has CDR1 SEHNR and CDR2 FQNEAQ (reference sequence).

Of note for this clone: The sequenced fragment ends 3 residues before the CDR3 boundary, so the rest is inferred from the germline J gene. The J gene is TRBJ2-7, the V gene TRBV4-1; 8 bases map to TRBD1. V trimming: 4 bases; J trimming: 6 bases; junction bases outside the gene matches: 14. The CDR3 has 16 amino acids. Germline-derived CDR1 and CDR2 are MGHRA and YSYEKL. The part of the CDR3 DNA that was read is TGCGCCAGCAGCCCTACTTTAGGACAGGGCCCGCTCGAG. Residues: CASSPTLGQGPLE. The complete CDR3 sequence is CASSPTLGQGPLEQYF.

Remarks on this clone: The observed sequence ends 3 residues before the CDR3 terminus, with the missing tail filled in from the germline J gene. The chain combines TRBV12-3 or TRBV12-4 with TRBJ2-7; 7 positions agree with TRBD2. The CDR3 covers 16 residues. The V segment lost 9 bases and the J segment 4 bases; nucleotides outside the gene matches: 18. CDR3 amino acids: CASTNKRGRGGYEQYF. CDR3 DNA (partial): TGTGCCAGTACTAATAAGAGAGGGAGGGGAGGATACGAG.

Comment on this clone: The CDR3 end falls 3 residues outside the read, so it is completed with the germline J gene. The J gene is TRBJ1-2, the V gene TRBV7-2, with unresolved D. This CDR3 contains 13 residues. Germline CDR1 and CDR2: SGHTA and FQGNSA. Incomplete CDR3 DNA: TGTGCCAGCAGCTTAGTGCCCTACTACGAC. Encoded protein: CASSLVPYYD. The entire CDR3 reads CASSLVPYYDYTF.

The covered CDR3 bases are TGTGCCAGCAGCTTAGGCCCAGGTCTCTATGGC. Translating gives CASSLGPGLYG. The entire CDR3 sequence reads CASSLGPGLYGYTF. The chain couples TRBV11-2 to TRBJ1-2, with D unclear. The read ends 3 residues before the CDR3 terminus; that terminus is restored from the germline J gene. V lost 1 base and J 4 bases, leaving 10 bases between the germline ends. The CDR3 has 14 amino acids. CDR1 is SGHAT, CDR2 FQNNGV, per germline.

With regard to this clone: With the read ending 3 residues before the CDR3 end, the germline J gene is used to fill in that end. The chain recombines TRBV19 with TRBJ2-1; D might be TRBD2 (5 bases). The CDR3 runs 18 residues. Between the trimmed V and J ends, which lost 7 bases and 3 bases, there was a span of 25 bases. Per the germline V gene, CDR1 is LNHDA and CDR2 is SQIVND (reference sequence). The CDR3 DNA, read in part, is TGTGCCAGTATGGTGGGTGTGCCCCCCCTCCGGGGCTACAATGAG. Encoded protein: CASMVGVPPLRGYNE. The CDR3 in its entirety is CASMVGVPPLRGYNEQFF. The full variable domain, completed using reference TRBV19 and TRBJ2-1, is DGGITQSPKYLFRKEGQNVTLSCEQNLNHDAMYWYRQDPGQGLRLIYYSQIVNDFQKGDIAEGYSVSREKKESFPLTVTSAQKNPTAFYLCASMVGVPPLRGYNEQFFGPGTRLTVL.

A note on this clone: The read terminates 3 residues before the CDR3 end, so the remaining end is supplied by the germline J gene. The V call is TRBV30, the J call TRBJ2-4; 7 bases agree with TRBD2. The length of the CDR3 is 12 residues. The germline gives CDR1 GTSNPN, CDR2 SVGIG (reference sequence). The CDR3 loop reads CAWSAPGGGQYF. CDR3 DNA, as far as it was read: TGTGCCTGGAGTGCACCAGGCGGGGGT.

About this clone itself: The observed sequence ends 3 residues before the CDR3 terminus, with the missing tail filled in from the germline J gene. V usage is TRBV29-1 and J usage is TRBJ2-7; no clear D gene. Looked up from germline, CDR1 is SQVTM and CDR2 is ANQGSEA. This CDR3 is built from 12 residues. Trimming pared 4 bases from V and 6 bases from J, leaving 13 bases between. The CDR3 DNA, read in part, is TGCAGCGTTGGCCCATTTCCCGGCGAG. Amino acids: CSVGPFPGE. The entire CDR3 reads CSVGPFPGEQYF.

The CDR3: CSVGDRGAGYTF. The sequenced CDR3 bases are TGCAGCGTTGGGGACAGGGGAGCGGGC. The chain recombines TRBV29-1 with TRBJ1-2; TRBD1 agrees at 10 bases. The read terminates 3 residues before the CDR3 end, so the remaining end is supplied by the germline J gene. The germline CDR1 and CDR2 sequences are SQVTM and ANQGSEA. The CDR3 length is 12 residues.

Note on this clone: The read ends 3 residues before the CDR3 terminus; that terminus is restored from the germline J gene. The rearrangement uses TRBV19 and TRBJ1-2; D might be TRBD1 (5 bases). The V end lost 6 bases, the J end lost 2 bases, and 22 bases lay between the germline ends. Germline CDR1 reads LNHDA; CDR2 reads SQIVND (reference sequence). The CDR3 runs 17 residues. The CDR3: CASRGASGSLGNYGYTF. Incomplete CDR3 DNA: TGTGCCAGTAGAGGCGCATCAGGGTCGCTTGGGAACTATGGC.

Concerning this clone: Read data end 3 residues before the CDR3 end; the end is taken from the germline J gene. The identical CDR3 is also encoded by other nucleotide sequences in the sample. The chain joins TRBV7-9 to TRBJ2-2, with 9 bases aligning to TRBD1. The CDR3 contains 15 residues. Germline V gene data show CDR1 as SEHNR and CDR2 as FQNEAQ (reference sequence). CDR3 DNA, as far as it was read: TGTGCCAGCACCGACAGGGGGTTGGGGGCCAACGTG. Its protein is CASTDRGLGANV. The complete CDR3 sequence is CASTDRGLGANVLFF.

CDR3 sequence: CASSPPRTTYEQYF. Partial CDR3 DNA: TGTGCCAGCTCACCACCAAGGACTACCTACGAG. The chain has TRBV18 and TRBJ2-7; D may be TRBD2 (6 bases). The read finishes 3 residues shy of the CDR3 end, and the germline J gene is used to complete it. The CDR3 runs 14 residues. The V end lost 0 bases, the J end lost 2 bases, and 8 bases lay between the germline ends. The germline gives CDR1 KGHSH, CDR2 LQKENI.

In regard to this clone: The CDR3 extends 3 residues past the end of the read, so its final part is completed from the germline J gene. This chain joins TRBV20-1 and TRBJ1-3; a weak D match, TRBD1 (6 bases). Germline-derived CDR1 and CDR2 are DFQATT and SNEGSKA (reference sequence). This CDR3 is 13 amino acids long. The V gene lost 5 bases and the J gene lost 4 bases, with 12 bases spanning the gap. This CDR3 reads CSAPWTAGNTIYF. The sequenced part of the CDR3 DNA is TGCAGTGCTCCCTGGACAGCCGGAAACACC.